The rows below give T cell receptor beta chains drawn from one sample of a study of radiotherapy plus CTLA-4 blockade in lung cancer. This table comes from immunoSEQ multiplex PCR, and its TCRdb copy is limited to in-frame clones, with some not included. The table has approximately 97,000 clones, about four fifths seen once. Source: peripheral blood, taken from a patient treated with radiotherapy plus ipilimumab. The receptors shown here come from a human donor with non-small cell lung cancer who had stable disease on radiotherapy plus ipilimumab. CDR3s include the opening cysteine and the closing phenylalanine or tryptophan.

j_gene: TRBJ2-5; v_gene: TRBV18; CDR3aa: CASSPPGRQETQYF
j_gene: TRBJ1-5; v_gene: TRBV28; CDR3aa: CASSPRGGGQPQHF
j_gene: TRBJ1-1; v_gene: TRBV6-5; CDR3aa: CASSYGGGTEAFF
j_gene: TRBJ2-7; v_gene: TRBV11-1; CDR3aa: CASSLGSDIYEQYF
j_gene: TRBJ1-3; v_gene: TRBV5-1; CDR3aa: CASRLTRASGNTIYF
j_gene: TRBJ1-2; v_gene: TRBV29-1; CDR3aa: CSVTGTTAIYGYTF
j_gene: TRBJ2-7; v_gene: TRBV9; CDR3aa: CASSVGGGSSTRYEQYF
j_gene: TRBJ1-1; v_gene: TRBV19; CDR3aa: CASSTRTGMNTEAFF
j_gene: TRBJ2-3; v_gene: TRBV10-2; CDR3aa: CASSGGSGHTQYF
j_gene: TRBJ2-1; v_gene: TRBV7-2; CDR3aa: CASSSRDREYNEQFF
j_gene: TRBJ2-1; v_gene: TRBV9; CDR3aa: CASSVGQNEQFF
j_gene: TRBJ1-4; v_gene: TRBV18; CDR3aa: CASSPSGDEKLFF
j_gene: TRBJ1-1; v_gene: TRBV28; CDR3aa: CASSIETGTAFF
j_gene: TRBJ1-5; v_gene: TRBV9; CDR3aa: CASSPWTGLQPQHF
j_gene: TRBJ1-2; v_gene: TRBV5-1; CDR3aa: CASSRDRADYGYTF
j_gene: TRBJ2-5; v_gene: TRBV28; CDR3aa: CASSFKETQYF
j_gene: TRBJ2-2; v_gene: TRBV9; CDR3aa: CASSVLQGTAGELFF
j_gene: TRBJ2-3; v_gene: TRBV4-2; CDR3aa: CASSQDKNRGRRRFTDTQYF
j_gene: TRBJ1-2; v_gene: TRBV27; CDR3aa: CASSPLGAESRGYTF
j_gene: TRBJ1-4; v_gene: TRBV11-2; CDR3aa: CASSPATGVNEKLFF
j_gene: TRBJ2-1; v_gene: TRBV9; CDR3aa: CASSGTQGARSYNEQFF
j_gene: TRBJ2-2; v_gene: TRBV5-4; CDR3aa: CASSPPVRKNTGELFF
j_gene: TRBJ1-5; v_gene: TRBV5-5; CDR3aa: CASSAGYSNQPQHF
j_gene: TRBJ1-2; v_gene: TRBV6-1; CDR3aa: CASSDGGGAGGYTF
j_gene: TRBJ1-5; v_gene: TRBV6-1; CDR3aa: CASSIQGDQPQHF
j_gene: .; v_gene: TRBV5-4; CDR3aa: CASSLQGQRVRDEQYF
j_gene: TRBJ1-5; v_gene: TRBV9; CDR3aa: CASSVGGYQPQHF
j_gene: TRBJ2-2; v_gene: TRBV11-3; CDR3aa: CASSLEAIRGTGELFF
j_gene: TRBJ1-6; v_gene: TRBV30; CDR3aa: CAWSGNSPLHF
j_gene: TRBJ2-5; v_gene: TRBV5-1; CDR3aa: CASSPFGGGTSGGAETQYF
j_gene: TRBJ1-1; v_gene: TRBV5-1; CDR3aa: CASSLDVMENTEAFF
j_gene: TRBJ2-7; v_gene: TRBV10-2; CDR3aa: CASNTGGGYEQYF
j_gene: TRBJ2-1; v_gene: TRBV5-5; CDR3aa: CASRSGTAPNEQFF
j_gene: TRBJ1-5; v_gene: TRBV28; CDR3aa: CASTDLLGSDNQPQHF
j_gene: TRBJ1-4; v_gene: TRBV28; CDR3aa: CASTRTGGGQTNEKLFF
j_gene: TRBJ2-1; v_gene: TRBV7-2; CDR3aa: CASSNRPSGRGEQFF
j_gene: TRBJ1-2; v_gene: TRBV28; CDR3aa: CASSFGGPGGYTF
j_gene: TRBJ2-5; v_gene: TRBV7-2; CDR3aa: CASSLVGTQYF
j_gene: TRBJ1-1; v_gene: TRBV4-1; CDR3aa: CASSQDDRVLNTEAFF
j_gene: TRBJ2-3; v_gene: TRBV18; CDR3aa: CASSSYPPSGIASEQYF
j_gene: TRBJ1-2; v_gene: TRBV18; CDR3aa: CASSPYRQGNGYTF
j_gene: TRBJ1-4; v_gene: TRBV28; CDR3aa: CASSTGGGFLEKLFF
j_gene: TRBJ1-5; v_gene: TRBV30; CDR3aa: CAWRKGGQGYQPQHF
j_gene: TRBJ2-6; v_gene: TRBV7-3; CDR3aa: CASSLRSGANVLTF
j_gene: TRBJ1-2; v_gene: TRBV7-9; CDR3aa: CASSLTGTPNYGYTF
j_gene: TRBJ2-7; v_gene: TRBV28; CDR3aa: CASRAQGIEFNEQYF
j_gene: TRBJ1-2; v_gene: TRBV6-5; CDR3aa: CASTLRGRGGYTF
j_gene: TRBJ2-1; v_gene: TRBV2; CDR3aa: CASSSTGIEQFF
j_gene: TRBJ1-1; v_gene: TRBV5-5; CDR3aa: CASSLLTSMNTEAFF
j_gene: TRBJ2-1; v_gene: TRBV7-9; CDR3aa: CASSSYRDPPQGQFF
j_gene: TRBJ1-1; v_gene: TRBV5-6; CDR3aa: CASRSGRPNTEAFF
j_gene: TRBJ1-2; v_gene: TRBV28; CDR3aa: CASSSGLKLYGYTF
j_gene: TRBJ1-4; v_gene: TRBV7-9; CDR3aa: CASSPRVGGLIEKLFF